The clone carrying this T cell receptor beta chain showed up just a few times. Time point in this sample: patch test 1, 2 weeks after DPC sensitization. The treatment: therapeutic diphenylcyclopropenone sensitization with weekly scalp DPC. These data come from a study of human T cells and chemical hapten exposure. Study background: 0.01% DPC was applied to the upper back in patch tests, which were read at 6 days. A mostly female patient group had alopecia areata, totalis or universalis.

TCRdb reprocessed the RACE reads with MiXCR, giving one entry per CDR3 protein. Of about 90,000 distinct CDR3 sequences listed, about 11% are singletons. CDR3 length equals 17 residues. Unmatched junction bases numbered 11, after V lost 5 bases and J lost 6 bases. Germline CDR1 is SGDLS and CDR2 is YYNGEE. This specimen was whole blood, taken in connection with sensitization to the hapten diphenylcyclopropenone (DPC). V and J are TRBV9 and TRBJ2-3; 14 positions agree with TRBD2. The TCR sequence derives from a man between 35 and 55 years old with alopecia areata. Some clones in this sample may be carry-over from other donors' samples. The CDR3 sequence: CASSDALGTSGSDTQYF. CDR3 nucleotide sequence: TGTGCCAGCAGTGACGCCCTAGGGACTAGCGGGAGCGATACGCAGTATTTT.